These T cell receptor beta chains were read from a single sample in a study of control samples from healthy donors and cancer patients. Here immunoSEQ multiplex PCR was the method, and the copy in TCRdb shows in-frame clones only, minus some. The table lists some 190,000 clones, with 2% to 2.5% in the top ten. The sample was blood. The receptors were gathered from a woman in her 30s in good health. The CDR3 runs from the conserved cysteine through the conserved F or W. The D gene is left open where the match is weak.

j_call | v_call | d_call | cdr3_nt | cdr3_aa
TRBJ2-2 | TRBV5-6 | . | TGTGCCAGCAGCTTTTTACCAGCCGGGGAGCTGTTTTTT | CASSFLPAGELFF
TRBJ2-5 | TRBV27 | TRBD1 | TGTGCCAGCAGTCTCACCTCTCCAGGGACAGGAGAGGAGACCCAGTACTTC | CASSLTSPGTGEETQYF
TRBJ2-3 | TRBV19 | . | TGTGCCAGTAGTATAGATCCGGCGGATAGCACAGATACGCAGTATTTT | CASSIDPADSTDTQYF
TRBJ1-2 | TRBV30 | . | TGTGCCTGGAGTGCCCGCCTGGGCTACACCTTC | CAWSARLGYTF
TRBJ2-5 | TRBV4-1 | . | TGCGCCAGCAGCCAAGGAGAGACGGGCAGGGGAGAGACCCAGTACTTC | CASSQGETGRGETQYF
TRBJ1-1 | TRBV11-2 | . | TGTGCCAGCAGCTACCAGTCGGGGCTAGCTAACACTGAAGCTTTCTTT | CASSYQSGLANTEAFF
TRBJ2-7 | TRBV27 | . | TGTGCCAGCAGTTTGGGAGCCCCCTACGAGCAGTACTTC | CASSLGAPYEQYF
TRBJ1-3 | TRBV6-1 | . | TGTGCCAGCAGTGAATTCATTCCCGTAGTAGACACCATATATTTT | CASSEFIPVVDTIYF
TRBJ1-2 | TRBV28 | TRBD1 | TGTGCCAGCAGTCCCTCCCGACAGGGGGGCTACACCTTC | CASSPSRQGGYTF
TRBJ1-6 | TRBV11-2 | . | TGTGCCAGCAGCCCAGTCGGTGCAGGAGGAATGGGTAATTCACCCCTCCACTTT | CASSPVGAGGMGNSPLHF
TRBJ2-5 | TRBV9 | TRBD2 | TGTGCCAGCAGCGTAGAAGCGGGGGGGCGCCAAGAGACCCAGTACTTC | CASSVEAGGRQETQYF
TRBJ2-4 | TRBV4-1 | . | TGCGCCAGCAGCCGCACCTGGGACCGACTAGCCAAAAACATTCAGTACTTC | CASSRTWDRLAKNIQYF
TRBJ1-5 | TRBV15 | . | TGTGCCACCAGCAGAGATGGAGGGAACCAGCCCCAGCATTTT | CATSRDGGNQPQHF
TRBJ1-5 | TRBV4-3 | . | TGCGCCAGCAGCCAAGCCAGATATCAGCCCCAGCATTTT | CASSQARYQPQHF
TRBJ2-3 | TRBV15 | TRBD1 | TGTGCCACCAGCGTAGAGGGACAGGGTTATGCATTGAACACAGATACGCAGTATTTT | CATSVEGQGYALNTDTQYF
TRBJ1-4 | TRBV10-1 | TRBD1 | TGCGCCAGCAGTGAAGGGACAGGACGTGGAAAACTGTTTTTT | CASSEGTGRGKLFF
TRBJ1-1 | TRBV27 | TRBD1 | TGTGCCAGCAGTTTAGCAGGGGGCGGCACTGAAGCTTTCTTT | CASSLAGGGTEAFF
TRBJ1-1 | TRBV5-1 | . | TGCGCCAGCAGCTTGGTTGGGGATCCGAACACTGAAGCTTTCTTT | CASSLVGDPNTEAFF
TRBJ1-5 | TRBV11-2 | . | TGTGCCAGCACCCGAGGGGGGGCAGGCAATCAGCCCCAGCATTTT | CASTRGGAGNQPQHF
TRBJ2-1 | TRBV24-1 | . | TGTGCCACCAGTGAGGTTCCAGGGAGTCGTGAGCAGTTCTTC | CATSEVPGSREQFF
TRBJ1-6 | TRBV7-2 | . | TGTGCCAGCAGCCCACGTGGGGGAAATTCACCCCTCCACTTT | CASSPRGGNSPLHF
TRBJ1-5 | TRBV19 | . | TGTGCCAGTAGTATTCAGGGTGGTAGGCAGCCCCAGCATTTT | CASSIQGGRQPQHF
TRBJ2-4 | TRBV9 | TRBD2 | TGTGCCAGCAGCGTAGGGGAATTAGGGGAGGGGAACATTCAGTACTTC | CASSVGELGEGNIQYF
TRBJ2-5 | TRBV7-8 | TRBD2 | TGTGCCAGCGCCGGACTAGCGGGGGGACCCCCCCAAGAGACCCAGTACTTC | CASAGLAGGPPQETQYF
TRBJ2-3 | TRBV5-1 | TRBD1 | TGCGCCAGCAGCTTTGGGGACAGGGGGCATGATACGCAGTATTTT | CASSFGDRGHDTQYF
TRBJ2-7 | TRBV7-9 | . | TGTGCCAGCAGCTCAGGACTGATGTCCTACGAGCAGTACTTC | CASSSGLMSYEQYF
TRBJ1-2 | TRBV27 | TRBD1 | TGTGCCAGCAGTTTCGGTTTAGGACAGGGGGGAGGTTATGGCTACACCTTC | CASSFGLGQGGGYGYTF
TRBJ2-7 | TRBV28 | . | TGTGCCAGCAGTTTATATGTAGTAGCCCTAGCCGGGCAGTACTTC | CASSLYVVALAGQYF